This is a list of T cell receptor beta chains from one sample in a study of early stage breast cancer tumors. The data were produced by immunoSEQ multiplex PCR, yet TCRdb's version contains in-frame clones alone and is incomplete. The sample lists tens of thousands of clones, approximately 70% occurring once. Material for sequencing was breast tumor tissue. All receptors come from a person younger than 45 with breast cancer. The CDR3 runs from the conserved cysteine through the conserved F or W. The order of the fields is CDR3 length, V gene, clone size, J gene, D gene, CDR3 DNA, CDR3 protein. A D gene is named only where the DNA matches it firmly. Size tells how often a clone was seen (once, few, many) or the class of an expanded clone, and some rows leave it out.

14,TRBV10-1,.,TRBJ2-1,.,TGCGCCAGCAGTGAGCCCCATCGACTCCATGAGCAGTTCTTC,CASSEPHRLHEQFF
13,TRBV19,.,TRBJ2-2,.,TGTGCCACTGCGACAGCGAACACCGGGGAGCTGTTTTTT,CATATANTGELFF
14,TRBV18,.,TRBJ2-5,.,TGTGCCAGCTCAGGGACTCCTAACCAAGAGACCCAGTACTTC,CASSGTPNQETQYF
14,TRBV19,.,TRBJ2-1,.,TGTGCCAGTAGTATAGCCGCCTATTTCAATGAGCAGTTCTTC,CASSIAAYFNEQFF
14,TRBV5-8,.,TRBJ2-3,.,TGTGCCAGCAGCTTTGACGGGGGCACAGATACGCAGTATTTT,CASSFDGGTDTQYF
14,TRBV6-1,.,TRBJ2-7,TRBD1,TGTGCCAGCAGGGAGGACAGGGGCTCCTACGAGCAGTACTTC,CASREDRGSYEQYF
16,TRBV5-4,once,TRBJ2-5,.,TGTGCCAGCAGCTCGGCTCACCTGGCGGTACAAGAGACCCAGTACTTC,CASSSAHLAVQETQYF
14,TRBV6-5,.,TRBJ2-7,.,TGTGCCAGCAGTACCCTTGAGGCTACCTACGAGCAGTACTTC,CASSTLEATYEQYF
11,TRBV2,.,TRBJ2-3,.,TGTGCCAGCAAAATCACAGATACGCAGTATTTT,CASKITDTQYF
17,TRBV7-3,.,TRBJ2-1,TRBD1,TGTGCCAGCAGCGCCGAACCCCCGGGACAGGGGTGGGTTGAGCAGTTCTTC,CASSAEPPGQGWVEQFF
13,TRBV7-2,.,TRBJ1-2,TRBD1,TGTGCCAGCAGCTCGGACAGGACATATGGCTACACCTTC,CASSSDRTYGYTF
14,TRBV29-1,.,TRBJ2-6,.,TGCAGCGTCGACGCAGGGGAACGTGCCAACGTCCTGACTTTC,CSVDAGERANVLTF
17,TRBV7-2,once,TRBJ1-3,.,TGTGCCAGCAGCTTACTGTCTCAGGGGAACTCTGGAAACACCATATATTTT,CASSLLSQGNSGNTIYF
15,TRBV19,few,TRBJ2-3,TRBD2,TGTGCCAGTAGTAATAGCGGGAAAGACACAGATACGCAGTATTTT,CASSNSGKDTDTQYF
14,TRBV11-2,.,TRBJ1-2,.,TGTGCCAGCAGCCAAGGACCGAGTAACTATGGCTACACCTTC,CASSQGPSNYGYTF
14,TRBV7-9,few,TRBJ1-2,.,TGTGCCAGCAGCTTTCTGAGTTTGGATGTTGGCTACACCTTC,CASSFLSLDVGYTF
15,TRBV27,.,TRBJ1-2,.,TGTGCCAGCAGTACGACAGGACTAACCAACTATGGCTACACCTTC,CASSTTGLTNYGYTF
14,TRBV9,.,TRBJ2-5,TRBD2,TGTGCCAGCAGCGTGCTCGCGGGGGAAGAGACCCAGTACTTC,CASSVLAGEETQYF
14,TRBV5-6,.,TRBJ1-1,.,TGTGCCAGCAGCTGGGTTACAGGGACCGCTGAAGCTTTCTTT,CASSWVTGTAEAFF
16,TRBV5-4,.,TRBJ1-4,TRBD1,TGTGCCAGCAGCCTAAGTCCCGGGACAGGGAATGAAAAACTGTTTTTT,CASSLSPGTGNEKLFF
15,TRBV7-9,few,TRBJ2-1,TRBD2,TGTGCCAGCAGCTTCGGGACTAGCGGCCCCTCGGAGCAGTTCTTC,CASSFGTSGPSEQFF
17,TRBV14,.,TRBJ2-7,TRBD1,TGTGCCAGCAGCCAAACGTACACAGGGGGCAGATTTTACGAGCAGTACTTC,CASSQTYTGGRFYEQYF
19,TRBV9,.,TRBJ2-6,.,TGTGCCAGCAGCGTCCCGACGCGTACGGCGGGTTCTGGGGCCAACGTCCTGACTTTC,CASSVPTRTAGSGANVLTF
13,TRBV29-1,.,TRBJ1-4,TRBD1,TGCAGCGTTGAAGGACAGGGGGATGAAAAACTGTTTTTT,CSVEGQGDEKLFF
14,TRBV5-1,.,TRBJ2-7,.,TGCGCCAGCAGCTTGGACAGTCGGAACTACGAGCAGTACTTC,CASSLDSRNYEQYF
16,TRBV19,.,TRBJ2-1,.,TGTGCCAGTACCCCGATGGGGGGGCGCGGGTACAATGAGCAGTTCTTC,CASTPMGGRGYNEQFF
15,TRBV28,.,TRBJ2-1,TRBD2,TGTGCCAGCAGTCAAGCGGGAAAAATCTACAATGAGCAGTTCTTC,CASSQAGKIYNEQFF
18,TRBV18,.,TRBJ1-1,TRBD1,TGTGCCAGCTCACCCGGGACAGGGGGCATATTCATGGACACTGAAGCTTTCTTT,CASSPGTGGIFMDTEAFF
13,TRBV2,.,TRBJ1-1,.,TGTGCCAGAGGACGGGACTGGAACACTGAAGCTTTCTTT,CARGRDWNTEAFF
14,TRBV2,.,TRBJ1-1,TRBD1,TGTGCCAGCAGCCTACAGGGGGGGAACACTGAAGCTTTCTTT,CASSLQGGNTEAFF
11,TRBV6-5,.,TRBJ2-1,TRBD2,TGTGCCAGCACTAGCGGGAGATTGCAGTTCTTC,CASTSGRLQFF
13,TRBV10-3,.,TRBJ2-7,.,TGTGCCATCGGGAGACAGGCCACCTACGAGCAGTACTTC,CAIGRQATYEQYF